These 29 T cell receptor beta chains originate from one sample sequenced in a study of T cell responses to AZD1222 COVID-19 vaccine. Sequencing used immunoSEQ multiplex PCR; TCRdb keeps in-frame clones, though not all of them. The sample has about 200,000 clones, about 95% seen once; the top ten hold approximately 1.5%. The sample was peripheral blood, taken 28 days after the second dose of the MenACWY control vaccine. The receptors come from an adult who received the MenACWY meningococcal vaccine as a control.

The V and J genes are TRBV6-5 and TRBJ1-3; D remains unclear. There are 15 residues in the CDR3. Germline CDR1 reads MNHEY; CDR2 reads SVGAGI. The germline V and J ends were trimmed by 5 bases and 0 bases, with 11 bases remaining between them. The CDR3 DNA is TGTGCCAGCAGTCTCGGACTCCGCTCTGGAAACACCATATATTTT. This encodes CASSLGLRSGNTIYF.

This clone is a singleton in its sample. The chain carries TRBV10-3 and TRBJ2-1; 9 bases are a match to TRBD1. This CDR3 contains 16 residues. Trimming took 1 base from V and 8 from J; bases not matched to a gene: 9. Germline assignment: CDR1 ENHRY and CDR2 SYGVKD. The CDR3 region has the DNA TGTGCCATCAGTGAGTTCAGGGGACAGGGTAAGGATGAGCAGTTCTTC. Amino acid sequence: CAISEFRGQGKDEQFF.

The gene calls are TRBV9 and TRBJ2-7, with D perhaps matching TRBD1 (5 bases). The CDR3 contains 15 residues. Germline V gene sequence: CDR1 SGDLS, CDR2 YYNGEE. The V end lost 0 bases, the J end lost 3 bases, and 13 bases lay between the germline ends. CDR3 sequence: CASSVGSGIVYEQYF. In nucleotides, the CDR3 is TGTGCCAGCAGCGTAGGGTCAGGGATTGTCTACGAGCAGTACTTC.

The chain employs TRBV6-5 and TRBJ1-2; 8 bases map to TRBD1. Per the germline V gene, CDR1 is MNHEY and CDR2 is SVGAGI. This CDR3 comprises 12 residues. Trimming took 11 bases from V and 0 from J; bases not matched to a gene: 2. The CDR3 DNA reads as TGTGCCGGACAGGGTTCTAACTATGGCTACACCTTC. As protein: CAGQGSNYGYTF.

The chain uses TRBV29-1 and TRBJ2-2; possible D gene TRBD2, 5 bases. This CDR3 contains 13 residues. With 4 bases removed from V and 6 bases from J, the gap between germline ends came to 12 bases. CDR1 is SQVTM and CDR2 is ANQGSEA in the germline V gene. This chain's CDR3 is CSVAVALAGELFF. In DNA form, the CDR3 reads TGCAGCGTTGCCGTGGCACTAGCCGGGGAGCTGTTTTTT.

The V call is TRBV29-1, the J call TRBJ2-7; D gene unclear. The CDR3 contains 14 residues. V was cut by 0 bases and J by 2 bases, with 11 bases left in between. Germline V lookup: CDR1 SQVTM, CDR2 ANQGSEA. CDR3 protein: CSVEDRDIPYEQYF. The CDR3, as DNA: TGCAGCGTTGAAGATCGCGATATCCCCTACGAGCAGTACTTC.

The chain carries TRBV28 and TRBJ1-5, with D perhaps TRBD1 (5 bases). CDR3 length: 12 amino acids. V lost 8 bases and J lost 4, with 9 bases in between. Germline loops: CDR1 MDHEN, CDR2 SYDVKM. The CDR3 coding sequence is TGTGCCAGCGGGGGTTGGAATCAGCCCCAGCATTTT. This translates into CASGGWNQPQHF.

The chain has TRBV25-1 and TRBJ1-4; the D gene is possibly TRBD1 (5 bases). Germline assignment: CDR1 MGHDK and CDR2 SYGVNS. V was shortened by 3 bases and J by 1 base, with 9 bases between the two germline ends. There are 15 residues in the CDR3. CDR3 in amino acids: CASSDRALTNEKLFF. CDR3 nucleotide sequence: TGTGCCAGCAGTGACAGGGCTCTAACTAATGAAAAACTGTTTTTT.

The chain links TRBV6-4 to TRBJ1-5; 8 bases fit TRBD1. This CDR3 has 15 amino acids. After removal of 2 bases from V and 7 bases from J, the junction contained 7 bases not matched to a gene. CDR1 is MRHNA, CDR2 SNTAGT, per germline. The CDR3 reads CASSDRTGKKQPQHF. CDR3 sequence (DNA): TGTGCCAGCAGTGACCGGACAGGGAAGAAGCAGCCCCAGCATTTT.

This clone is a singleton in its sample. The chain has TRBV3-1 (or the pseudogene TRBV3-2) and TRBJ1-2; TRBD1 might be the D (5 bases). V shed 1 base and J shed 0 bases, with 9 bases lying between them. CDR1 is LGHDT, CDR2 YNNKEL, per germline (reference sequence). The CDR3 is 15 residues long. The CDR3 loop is CASSQGGSANYGYTF. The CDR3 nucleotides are TGTGCCAGCAGCCAAGGGGGGTCAGCTAACTATGGCTACACCTTC.

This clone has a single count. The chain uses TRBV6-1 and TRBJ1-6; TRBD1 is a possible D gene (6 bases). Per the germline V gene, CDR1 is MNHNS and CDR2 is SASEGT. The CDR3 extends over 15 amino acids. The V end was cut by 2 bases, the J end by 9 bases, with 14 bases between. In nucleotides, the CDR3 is TGTGCCAGCAGTGAATTCCCAGGGGCCGGTTCACCCCTCCACTTT. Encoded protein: CASSEFPGAGSPLHF.

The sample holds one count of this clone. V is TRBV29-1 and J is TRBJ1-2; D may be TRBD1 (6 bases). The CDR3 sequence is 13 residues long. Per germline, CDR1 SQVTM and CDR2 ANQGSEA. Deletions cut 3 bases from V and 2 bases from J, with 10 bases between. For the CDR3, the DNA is TGCAGCGTTGACCCCCAGGGGAACTATGGCTACACCTTC. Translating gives CSVDPQGNYGYTF. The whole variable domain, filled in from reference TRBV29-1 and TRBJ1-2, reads SAVISQKPSRDICQRGTSLTIQCQVDSQVTMMFWYRQQPGQSLTLIATANQGSEATYESGFVIDKFPISRPNLTFSTLTVSNMSPEDSSIYLCSVDPQGNYGYTFGSGTRLTVV.

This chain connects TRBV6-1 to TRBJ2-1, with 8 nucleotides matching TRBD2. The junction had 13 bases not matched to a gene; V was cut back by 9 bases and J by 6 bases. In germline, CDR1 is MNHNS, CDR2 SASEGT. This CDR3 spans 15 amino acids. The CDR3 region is CASNQPGLGINEQFF. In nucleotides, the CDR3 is TGTGCCAGTAACCAACCGGGACTAGGGATCAATGAGCAGTTCTTC.

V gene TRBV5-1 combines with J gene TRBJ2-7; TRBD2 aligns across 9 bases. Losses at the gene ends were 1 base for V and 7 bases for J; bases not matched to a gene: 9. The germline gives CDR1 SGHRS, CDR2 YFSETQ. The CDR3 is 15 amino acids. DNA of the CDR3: TGCGCCAGCAGCTTGTGGCGGGGGGGCTCCCAAGAGCAGTACTTC. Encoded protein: CASSLWRGGSQEQYF.

The CDR3 loop is CASSGATGYGYTF. The CDR3 nucleotides are TGTGCCAGCAGCGGGGCCACTGGCTATGGCTACACCTTC. The chain joins TRBV7-9 to TRBJ1-2; TRBD1 is a possible D gene (5 bases). The length of the CDR3 is 13 residues. V lost 5 bases and J 4 bases, leaving 11 bases between the germline ends. Germline V gives CDR1 SEHNR, CDR2 FQNEAQ (reference sequence).

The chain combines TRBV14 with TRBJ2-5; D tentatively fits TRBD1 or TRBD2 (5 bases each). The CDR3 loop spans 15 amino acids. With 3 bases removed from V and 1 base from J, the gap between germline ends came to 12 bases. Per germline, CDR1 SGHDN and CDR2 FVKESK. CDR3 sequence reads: CASSQGTPFQETQYF. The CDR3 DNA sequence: TGTGCCAGCAGCCAGGGGACGCCATTCCAAGAGACCCAGTACTTC. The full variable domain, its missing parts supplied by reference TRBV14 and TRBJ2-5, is EAGVTQFPSHSVIEKGQTVTLRCDPISGHDNLYWYRRVMGKEIKFLLHFVKESKQDESGMPNNRFLAERTGGTYSTLKVQPAELEDSGVYFCASSQGTPFQETQYFGPGTRLLVL.

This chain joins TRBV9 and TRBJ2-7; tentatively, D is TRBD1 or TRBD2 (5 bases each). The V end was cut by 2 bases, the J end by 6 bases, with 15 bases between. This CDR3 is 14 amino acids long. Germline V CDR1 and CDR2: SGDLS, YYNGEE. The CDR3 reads CASSVGVRGPEQYF. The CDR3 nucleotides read TGTGCCAGCAGCGTGGGGGTTCGAGGTCCCGAGCAGTACTTC.

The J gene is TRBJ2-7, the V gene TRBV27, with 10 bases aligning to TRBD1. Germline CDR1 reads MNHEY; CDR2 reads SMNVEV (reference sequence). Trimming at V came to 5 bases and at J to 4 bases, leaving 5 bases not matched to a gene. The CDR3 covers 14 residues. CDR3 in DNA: TGTGCCAGCAGTGCTGGGACAGGGGATTACGAGCAGTACTTC. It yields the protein CASSAGTGDYEQYF.

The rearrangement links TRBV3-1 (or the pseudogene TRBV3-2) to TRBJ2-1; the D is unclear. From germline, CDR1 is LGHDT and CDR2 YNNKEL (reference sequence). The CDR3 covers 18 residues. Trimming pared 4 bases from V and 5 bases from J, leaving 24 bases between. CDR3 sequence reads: CASSRIIGSLPENNEQFF. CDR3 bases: TGTGCCAGCAGCCGAATAATCGGTTCTCTCCCGGAAAACAATGAGCAGTTCTTC.

The CDR3 loop is CASSSQGSSEFYGYTF. DNA of the CDR3: TGCGCCAGCAGCTCACAAGGATCAAGCGAATTCTATGGCTACACCTTC. This chain joins TRBV5-1 and TRBJ1-2, with D uncertain. The V gene lost 3 bases and the J gene lost 4 bases, with 19 bases spanning the gap. Germline V gene sequence: CDR1 SGHRS, CDR2 YFSETQ. The CDR3 covers 16 residues.

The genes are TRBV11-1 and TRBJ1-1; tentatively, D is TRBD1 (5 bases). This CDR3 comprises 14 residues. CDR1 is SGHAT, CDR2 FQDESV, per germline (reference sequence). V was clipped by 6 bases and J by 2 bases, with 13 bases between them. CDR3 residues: CASSHPQGNTEAFF. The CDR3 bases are TGTGCCAGCAGTCACCCCCAGGGAAACACTGAAGCTTTCTTT.

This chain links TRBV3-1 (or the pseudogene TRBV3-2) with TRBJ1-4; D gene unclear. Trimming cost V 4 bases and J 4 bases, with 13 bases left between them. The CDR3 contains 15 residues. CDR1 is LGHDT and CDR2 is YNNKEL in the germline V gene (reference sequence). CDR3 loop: CASSLGTAGNEKLFF. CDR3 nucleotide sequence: TGTGCCAGCAGCCTAGGAACAGCGGGTAATGAAAAACTGTTTTTT.

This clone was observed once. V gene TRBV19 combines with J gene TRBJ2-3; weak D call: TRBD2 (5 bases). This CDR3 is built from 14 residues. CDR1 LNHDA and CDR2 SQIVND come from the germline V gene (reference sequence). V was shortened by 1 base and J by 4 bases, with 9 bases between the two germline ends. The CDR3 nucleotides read TGTGCCAGTAGTATAGCACCGGGATCAGATACGCAGTATTTT. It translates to CASSIAPGSDTQYF.

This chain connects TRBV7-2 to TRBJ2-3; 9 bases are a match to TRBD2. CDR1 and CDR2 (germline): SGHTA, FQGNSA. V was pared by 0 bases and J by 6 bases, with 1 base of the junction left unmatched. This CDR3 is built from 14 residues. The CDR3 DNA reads TGTGCCAGCAGCTTAGCGGCGGGAGGGGATACGCAGTATTTT. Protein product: CASSLAAGGDTQYF.

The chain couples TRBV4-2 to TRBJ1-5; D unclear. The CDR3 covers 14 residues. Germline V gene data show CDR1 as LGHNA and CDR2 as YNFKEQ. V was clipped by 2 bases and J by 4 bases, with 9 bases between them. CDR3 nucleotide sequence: TGTGCCAGCAGCCAAATGAGGGCTAATCAGCCCCAGCATTTT. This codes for CASSQMRANQPQHF.

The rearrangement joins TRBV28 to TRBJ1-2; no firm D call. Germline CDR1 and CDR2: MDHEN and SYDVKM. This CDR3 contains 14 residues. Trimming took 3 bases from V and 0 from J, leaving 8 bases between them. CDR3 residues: CASSFPRANYGYTF. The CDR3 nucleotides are TGTGCCAGCAGTTTCCCTCGGGCTAACTATGGCTACACCTTC.

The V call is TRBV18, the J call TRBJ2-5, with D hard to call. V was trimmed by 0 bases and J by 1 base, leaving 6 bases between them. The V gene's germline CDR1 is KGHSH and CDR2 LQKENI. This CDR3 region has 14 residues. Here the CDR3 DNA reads TGTGCCAGCTCACCACCAGGCATCCAAGAGACCCAGTACTTC. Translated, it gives CASSPPGIQETQYF. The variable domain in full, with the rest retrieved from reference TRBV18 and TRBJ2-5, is NAGVMQNPRHLVRRRGQEARLRCSPMKGHSHVYWYRQLPEEGLKFMVYLQKENIIDESGMPKERFSAEFPKEGPSILRIQQVVRGDSAAYFCASSPPGIQETQYFGPGTRLLVL.

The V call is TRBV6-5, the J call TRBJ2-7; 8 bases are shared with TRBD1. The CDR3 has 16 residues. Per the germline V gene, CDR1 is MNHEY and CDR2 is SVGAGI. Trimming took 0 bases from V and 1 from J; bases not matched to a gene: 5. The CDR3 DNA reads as TGTGCCAGCAGTTACTCAGGACAGGGTGGATCCTACGAGCAGTACTTC. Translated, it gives CASSYSGQGGSYEQYF.

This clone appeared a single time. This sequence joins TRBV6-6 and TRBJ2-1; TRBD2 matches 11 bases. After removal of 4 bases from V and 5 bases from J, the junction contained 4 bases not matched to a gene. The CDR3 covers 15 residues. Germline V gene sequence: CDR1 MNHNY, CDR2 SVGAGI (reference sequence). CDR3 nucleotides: TGTGCCAGCAGTTGGGCTAGCGGGGGGAACAATGAGCAGTTCTTC. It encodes CASSWASGGNNEQFF.